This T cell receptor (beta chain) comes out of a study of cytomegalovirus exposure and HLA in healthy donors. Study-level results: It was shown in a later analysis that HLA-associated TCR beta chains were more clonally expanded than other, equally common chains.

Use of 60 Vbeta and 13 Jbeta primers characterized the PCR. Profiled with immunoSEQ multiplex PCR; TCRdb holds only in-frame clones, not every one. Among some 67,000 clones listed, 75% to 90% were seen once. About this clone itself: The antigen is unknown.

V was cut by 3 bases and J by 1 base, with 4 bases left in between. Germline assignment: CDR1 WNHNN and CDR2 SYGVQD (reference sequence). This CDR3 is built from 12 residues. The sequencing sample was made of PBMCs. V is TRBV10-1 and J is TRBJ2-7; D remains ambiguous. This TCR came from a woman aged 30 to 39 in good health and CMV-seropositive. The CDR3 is CASSDLSYEQYF. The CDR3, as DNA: TGCGCCAGCAGTGACCTTTCCTACGAGCAGTACTTC.